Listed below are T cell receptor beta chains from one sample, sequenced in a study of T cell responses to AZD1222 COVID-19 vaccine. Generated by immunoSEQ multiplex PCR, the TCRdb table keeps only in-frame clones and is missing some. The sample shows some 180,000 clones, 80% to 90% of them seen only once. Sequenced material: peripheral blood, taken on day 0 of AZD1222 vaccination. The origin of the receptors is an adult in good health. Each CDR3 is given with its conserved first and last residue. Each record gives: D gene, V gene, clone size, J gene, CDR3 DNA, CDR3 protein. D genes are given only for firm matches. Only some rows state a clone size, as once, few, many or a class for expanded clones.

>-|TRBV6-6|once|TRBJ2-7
-
CASSSSSGTRDYEQYF
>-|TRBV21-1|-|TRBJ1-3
TGTGCCAGCAGCAAATACCGAAACTCTGGAAACACCATATATTTT
CASSKYRNSGNTIYF
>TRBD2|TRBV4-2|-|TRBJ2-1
TGTGCCAGCAGCCAAGGACTAGCGGGGTCCTACAATGAGCAGTTCTTC
CASSQGLAGSYNEQFF
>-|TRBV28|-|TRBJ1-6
TGTGCCAGCAGTTTAAGCCAGTTGACTAATTCACCCCTCCACTTT
CASSLSQLTNSPLHF
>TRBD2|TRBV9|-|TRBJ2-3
TGTGCCAGCAGCGTATCCGGGAGGGCAGATACGCAGTATTTT
CASSVSGRADTQYF
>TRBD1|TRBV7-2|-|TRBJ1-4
TGTGCCAGCAGCTTAGTAGGGGACAGGGGGCGGAGTGAAAAACTGTTTTTT
CASSLVGDRGRSEKLFF
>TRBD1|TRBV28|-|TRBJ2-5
TGTGCCAGCACGAGGACAGGGCAGAGGGGTCAAGAGACCCAGTACTTC
CASTRTGQRGQETQYF
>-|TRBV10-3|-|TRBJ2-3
TGTGCCATCAGTGAGTCGAACCCAGGGAAATACACAGATACGCAGTATTTT
CAISESNPGKYTDTQYF
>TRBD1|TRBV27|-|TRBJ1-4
TGTGCCAGCAGTCCCGACCTATTTCCCCCGGACAGGAGGTCTAATGAAAAACTGTTTTTT
CASSPDLFPPDRRSNEKLFF
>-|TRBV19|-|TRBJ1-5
TGTGCCAGTAGTATACCGGGCAGCAATCAGCCCCAGCATTTT
CASSIPGSNQPQHF
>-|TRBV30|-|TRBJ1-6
TGTGCCTGGAGTGGTGGCGGCTCCTATAATTCACCCCTCCACTTT
CAWSGGGSYNSPLHF
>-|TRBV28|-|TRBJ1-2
TGTGCCAGCAGTACTACATCGCTCCTCTATGGCTACACCTTC
CASSTTSLLYGYTF
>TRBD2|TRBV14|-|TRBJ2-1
TGTGCCAGCAGCCAAGATTTGGGACTACAAAATGAGCAGTTCTTC
CASSQDLGLQNEQFF
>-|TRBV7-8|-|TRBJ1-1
TGTGCCAGCAGCTTAGAGGTCAGGCGGAACACTGAAGCTTTCTTT
CASSLEVRRNTEAFF
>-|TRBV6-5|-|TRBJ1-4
TGTGCCAGCATAATGGGGGGTGGATCTAATGAAAAACTGTTTTTT
CASIMGGGSNEKLFF
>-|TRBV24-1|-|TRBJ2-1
TGTGCCACCAGTGATTTCTCCCCGAGCGGCTCCTACAATGAGCAGTTCTTC
CATSDFSPSGSYNEQFF
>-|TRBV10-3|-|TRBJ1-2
TGTGCCATCAGTGATAAGGGGGGAGCTAACTATGGCTACACCTTC
CAISDKGGANYGYTF
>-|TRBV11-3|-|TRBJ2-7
TGTGCCAGCAGCTTAGAAGGGGCCCACGAGCAGTACTTC
CASSLEGAHEQYF
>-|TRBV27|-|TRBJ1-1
TGTGCCAGCGACCCCCGGTCTGGGGTTATGAACACTGAAGCTTTCTTT
CASDPRSGVMNTEAFF
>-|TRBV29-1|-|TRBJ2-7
TGCAGCGGCGGGGGGACAGGGACCTACGAGCAGTACTTC
CSGGGTGTYEQYF
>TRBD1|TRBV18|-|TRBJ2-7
TGTGCCAGCTCACCACCGTCAGGGGGAAGCTCCTACGAGCAGTACTTC
CASSPPSGGSSYEQYF
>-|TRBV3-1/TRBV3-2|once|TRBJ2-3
TGTGCCAGCAGCCAAGAAGCTGGGGCGGATACGCAGTATTTT
CASSQEAGADTQYF
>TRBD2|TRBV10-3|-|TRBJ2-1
TGTGCCATCAGTGACCCAACTAGCGGGAGGCGCAATGAGCAGTTCTTC
CAISDPTSGRRNEQFF
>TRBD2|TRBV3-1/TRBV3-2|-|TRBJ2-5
TGTGCCAGCAGCCAAGGGGCTGGCGGGAGAGCTGAGACCCAGTACTTC
CASSQGAGGRAETQYF
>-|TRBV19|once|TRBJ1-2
TGTGCCAGTAGTACAACCTATCCCTATGGCTACACCTTC
CASSTTYPYGYTF
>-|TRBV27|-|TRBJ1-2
TGTGCCAGCAGTTTGAAAATAACCTTAGGACAACCTTCCTATGGCTACACCTTC
CASSLKITLGQPSYGYTF
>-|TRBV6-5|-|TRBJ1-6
TGTGCCAGCAGTTACAGGAAAAGCTCCTATAATTCACCCCTCCACTTT
CASSYRKSSYNSPLHF
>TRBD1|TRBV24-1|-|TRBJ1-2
TGTGCCACCAGTGATTCCGGGACAGCCCATGGCTACACCTTC
CATSDSGTAHGYTF
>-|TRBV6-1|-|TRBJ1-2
TGTGCCAGCAGTGACAGCTTCTATGGCTACACCTTC
CASSDSFYGYTF
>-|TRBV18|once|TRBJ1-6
TGTGCCAGCTCATCGGCGGAGGGGAATTCACCCCTCCACTTT
CASSSAEGNSPLHF
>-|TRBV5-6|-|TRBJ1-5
TGTGCCAGCAGCTTCAGAAGAGGGAATCAGCCCCAGCATTTT
CASSFRRGNQPQHF
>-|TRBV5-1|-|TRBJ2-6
TGCGCCAGCAGCTTGGGTCACACTGGGGCCAACGTCCTGACTTTC
CASSLGHTGANVLTF
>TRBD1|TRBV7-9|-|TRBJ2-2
TGTGCCAGCAGCATGGGACAGGGACGGACCGGGGAGCTGTTTTTT
CASSMGQGRTGELFF
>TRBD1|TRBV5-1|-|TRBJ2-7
TGCGCCAGCAGCTTGGCCGGACAGGGTGAGTGGGTATCCTACGAGCAGTACTTC
CASSLAGQGEWVSYEQYF
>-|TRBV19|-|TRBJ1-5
TGTGCCAGTAGTGGGTTCGGGAGCAATCAGCCCCAGCATTTT
CASSGFGSNQPQHF
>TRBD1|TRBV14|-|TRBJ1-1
TGTGCCAGCAGCGGAGGACAGGGTGTTAGAACTGAAGCTTTCTTT
CASSGGQGVRTEAFF